This TCR beta chain was sequenced for a study of T-cell memory formation after mild COVID-19. Trimming took off 7 bases at V and 1 base at J, with 10 bases between the two ends. The CDR3 loop spans 13 amino acids. Germline V lookup: CDR1 SNHLY, CDR2 FYNNEI. Study-level points and caveats: The appearance of some responding clones in pre-infection memory suggested that cross-reactive memory joined.

TCRdb passed the 5' RACE reads through MiXCR, listing each CDR3 protein once. The sample shows tens of thousands of distinct CDR3 sequences, approximately 8.3% of them seen only once. This clonotype was recorded at least ten times. The antigen is not known. The sequenced sample consisted of PBMCs or a T cell subset sorted from them (not recorded which). The receptor was derived from a man aged 18 to 29 who had mild COVID-19 (a few samples of this study predate the infection). Cell type and time point are not known. V gene TRBV2 combines with J gene TRBJ2-5; D perhaps matches TRBD1 (5 bases). Here the CDR3 reads CASTRQTQETQYF. Written as DNA, the CDR3 is TGTGCCAGCACCAGACAGACCCAAGAGACCCAGTACTTC.